This T cell receptor (beta chain) was captured by sequencing in a study of blood T cell repertoires in COVID-19 (dated by TCRdb to the early 2020s). Study-level background: The collaborator samples originated in the United States, Italy and Spain and spanned the acute and convalescent phases of COVID-19. The prospective study material was composed of cDNA or gDNA derived from T cells, B-cell-depleted T cells, or PBMCs. The dataset comprised deeply sampled blood TCRbeta repertoires from subjects exposed to, actively infected with, or recovered from COVID-19. The repertoires were made available in a free public database intended to serve as a resource for research on the immune response to SARS-CoV-2. The samples were drawn from the first 160 participants of the ongoing ImmuneRACE study and from some 1,300 subjects provided by 6 global collaborators. Nearly every sample came with metadata listing a de-identified subject ID, COVID-19 status, age in years and sex. Where available, HLA class I and class II types were obtained from metadata supplied by the sample provider rather than from assay-based typing.

Participants in the prospective study were aged roughly 18 to 100 years, lived in some 24 United States geographic areas, and enrolled through a virtual design. Cohort assignment in the prospective study relied on participant-reported clinical history from a screening survey and a study questionnaire. Each participant in the prospective study had whole blood, serum and a nasopharyngeal or oropharyngeal swab collected by mobile phlebotomists. Additional blood draws and questionnaires over an approximately 2-month period could optionally be provided by prospective study participants. Before DNA extraction, blood samples from the prospective study were shipped at room temperature or frozen. TCRbeta CDR3 regions were amplified from genomic DNA by means of the immunoSEQ Assay, a bias-controlled multiplex PCR. Per the source publication's procedure: The number of nucleated cells in each sample was estimated from the amplification of reference gene primers within the assay. To quantify the absolute abundance of each unique TCRbeta CDR3 rearrangement, sequence reads were collapsed and filtered. For each sample, productive Simpson clonality was calculated as the square root of Simpson's diversity index across productive rearrangements. Not all clones reach the TCRdb copy of this immuneACCESS table, which keeps in-frame sequences only. Checked studies attribute under half of the gap to unresolved V genes and leave the rest unexplained. That table furnishes V, J and clone size, whereas the DNA furnished D and trimming. A total of 200,000 or so clones appear in this sample, more than 80% of them only once. Together, the top ten hold over 3% of the sample.

This clone was seen a few times. The antigen this receptor binds is unknown. No base-level quality is on record; no much larger clone is a single base apart. As encoded in the germline V gene (reference sequence), CDR1 is GTSNPN while CDR2 is SVGIG. The CDR3 covers 14 residues, taking in both the cysteine and the phenylalanine. This entry keeps only the CDR3 DNA: 42 bases, framed from base 1. For this chain, trimming is 2 bases at the V end and 1 base at the J end, and the number of junction bases without a gene match is 2. Study-level results and caveats: How much clinical and demographic metadata was included differed by source and by participant, and the metadata was provided uncurated.

The chain is assembled from TRBV30 and TRBJ1-5, with 7 central nucleotides matching TRBD1. Sequences were obtained from PBMCs or T cells enriched from blood (not recorded which). This TCR was sampled from a woman between 40 and 55 years old with acute COVID-19. The DNA sequence is TGTGCCTGGAGTACACAGGGGAGCAATCAGCCCCAGCATTTT. Translation gives CAWSTQGSNQPQHF.